This T cell receptor beta chain was sequenced in a study of cytotoxic CD8 clonotypes in ibrutinib-treated CLL (dated by TCRdb to the early 2020s). As for the study more broadly: The cohort had about a dozen relapsed/refractory and around 15 treatment-naive patients; under 18 were IGHV unmutated. All remission and progressive disease samples were collected while patients were still receiving ibrutinib. Of the approximately 86 people in the trial, approximately 28 had longitudinal samples available. Cryopreserved peripheral blood mononuclear cells were collected at three points: before therapy, at response, and at either sustained remission or disease progression. Responses were partial in approximately 24 patients and complete in 2; after median approximately 66 months follow-up, roughly 14 stayed in remission and about twelve progressed. The response samples were drawn at a median of 12 months into treatment, with a range of about 6 to 40 months. On average, each sample had 255,043 productive templates and 100,000 or so productive rearrangements. General findings and caveats noted by the study authors: Sampling times were not matched between patients in sustained remission and patients whose disease was progressing, and lymph node repertoires were not examined. Public clonotypes were found to be uncommon and were observed to contract or remain stable during treatment; the increase in clonality was shown to reflect expansion of private clonotypes at ibrutinib response. At baseline, clonality was higher than in age-matched healthy donors and showed a strong correlation with circulating CD8+ T-cell counts. At ibrutinib response clonality went up, during sustained remission it held steady, and at progression it dropped back toward baseline.

Regarding this clone: It has no known antigen specificity. Per-base qualities were not stored, and no clone one base away is much larger.

A MiSeq instrument was used for deep resolution sequencing, which targeted depths ranging from 1 in 1 million up to 1 in 200,000 T cells, with coverage averaging 10x for each clonotype. The immunoSEQ hsTCRB Kit was used to generate TCR beta libraries. The paper's data handling went like this. ImmunoSEQ Data Assistant and ImmunoSEQ Analyzer were used for data analysis, and V, D and J genes were assigned according to IMGT definitions. Clonality, which ranges from 0 to 1, was calculated by subtracting the normalized Shannon entropy of productive rearrangement frequencies from one. Only overrepresented clonotypes making up at least 0.05% of the repertoire of each patient were included in the public clonotype analysis. Thirteen repertoires from age-matched healthy donors, obtained from immuneACCESS, served as clonality controls. TCRdb provides this immuneACCESS table in a form limited to in-frame rearrangements. Some clones are lacking; in checked studies, under half of them reflect an unresolved V gene, and why the rest are absent is not known. V, J and clone size derive from that table, while D and trimming were established from the DNA sequence. In this sample the table shows roughly 53,000 clones, approximately 54% of which occur a single time. The ten largest clones capture roughly a quarter of the sample.

The junction shows trimming of 4 bases on V and 6 bases on J, plus 20 bases between the germline ends. CDR1 and CDR2 are drawn from the germline V gene: MNHEY, SVGAGI. From the cysteine up to the phenylalanine, the CDR3 has a length of 16 residues. Only CDR3 DNA remains: 48 bases, in frame from the first base. In light of the paper, this sample's time point label describes: progressive disease on ibrutinib. For TCR beta library preparation, about 2 micrograms of genomic DNA were extracted from the cryopreserved PBMCs. Longitudinal blood samples from CLL patients on ibrutinib monotherapy underwent high-throughput TCR beta sequencing. Patients were enrolled in a phase 2 open-label single-center ibrutinib monotherapy trial.

The rearrangement joined TRBV6-5 to TRBJ2-3, with the D gene uncertain. The origin of this receptor is a human donor with chronic lymphocytic leukemia. Sequences were derived from PBMCs, sampled at disease progression, from a patient treated with ibrutinib. The CDR3 loop reads CASSSDLTTGLDTQYF. The DNA sequence is TGTGCCAGCAGTTCAGACCTAACCACGGGTCTCGATACGCAGTATTTT.